Listed below are T cell receptor beta chains from one sample, sequenced in a study of blood T cell repertoires in COVID-19. Assay used: immunoSEQ multiplex PCR; TCRdb lists only in-frame clones, some missing. The sample consists of 54,000 or so clones, over 75% of them appearing once. Sequencing input: peripheral blood. The receptor set was obtained from a woman over 75 with acute or convalescent COVID-19. Each CDR3 is given with its conserved first and last residue. D genes are given only for firm matches. Size is stated for part of the rows, as once, few or many counts, or as a class when the clone is expanded.

cdr3_length	clone_size	d_call	v_call	j_call	cdr3_nt	cdr3_aa
15	-	TRBD1	TRBV6-2/TRBV6-3	TRBJ2-2	TGTGCCAGCAGCATATCAGGGGGTAAATCCGGGGAGCTGTTTTTT	CASSISGGKSGELFF
14	-	-	TRBV7-3	TRBJ1-1	TGTGCCAGCAGCTTAGGCCCGTCGAACACTGAAGCTTTCTTT	CASSLGPSNTEAFF
14	-	TRBD1	TRBV30	TRBJ1-1	TGTGCCTGGAGTGGGACAGGGCTGAACACTGAAGCTTTCTTT	CAWSGTGLNTEAFF
13	-	-	TRBV21-1	TRBJ2-7	TGTGCCAGCAGCAAAGACAGATACTACGAGCAGTACTTC	CASSKDRYYEQYF
12	few	-	TRBV9	TRBJ2-3	TGTGCCAGCAGCGCCTACACAGATACGCAGTATTTT	CASSAYTDTQYF
12	-	-	TRBV12-3/TRBV12-4	TRBJ1-3	TGTGCCAGCAGTTTCGGGGTCAACACCATATATTTT	CASSFGVNTIYF
14	-	TRBD1	TRBV28	TRBJ2-7	TGTGCCAGCAGAGGACAGGGGTCTTCCTACGAGCAGTACTTC	CASRGQGSSYEQYF
13	-	-	TRBV6-4	TRBJ1-6	TGTGCCAGCAGGGCCCAATATAATTCACCCCTCCACTTT	CASRAQYNSPLHF
18	few	TRBD1	TRBV30	TRBJ1-1	TGTGCCTGGAGTGTACGATTCCTCCCTACAGGGGAGGATCCAAAAGCTTTCTTT	CAWSVRFLPTGEDPKAFF
14	-	-	TRBV5-6	TRBJ2-7	TGTGCCAGCAGCTTGGAAACCCATGGACTCGAGCAGTACTTC	CASSLETHGLEQYF
11	-	-	TRBV9	TRBJ1-2	TGTGCCAGCAGCGTAGATGGGAGGCTGAGCTTC	CASSVDGRLSF
15	-	TRBD1	TRBV6-5	TRBJ1-6	TGTGCCAGCAGTCCGTCCGGGACAGTAAGTTCACCCCTCCACTTT	CASSPSGTVSSPLHF
15	-	TRBD2	TRBV28	TRBJ2-1	TGTGCCAGCAGTGACGGGACTAGAGTATCCAATGAGCAGTTCTTC	CASSDGTRVSNEQFF
14	-	-	TRBV30	TRBJ1-1	TGTGCCTGGAGTGTAGGGGCCGGAGCCTCTGAAGCTTTCTTT	CAWSVGAGASEAFF
14	-	-	TRBV20-1	TRBJ2-3	TGCAGTGCTAGTATTGGCGGGAGCACAGATACGCAGTATTTT	CSASIGGSTDTQYF
15	few	-	TRBV9	TRBJ1-1	TGTGCCAGCAACCAGGGCGGGGGATCAGGGACTGAAGCTTTCTTT	CASNQGGGSGTEAFF
15	-	TRBD1	TRBV4-2	TRBJ1-2	TGTGCCAGCAGCCCAAGGACAGGGGAGGCCTATGGCTACACCTTC	CASSPRTGEAYGYTF
17	-	TRBD1	TRBV6-6	TRBJ2-2	TGTGCCAGCAGTCCCGGACAGGGGGCCGCGAACACCGGGGAGCTGTTTTTT	CASSPGQGAANTGELFF
13	-	-	TRBV7-6	TRBJ2-2	TGTGCCAGCAGCCCTTTCGAGGCCGGGGAGCTGTTTTTT	CASSPFEAGELFF
17	once	-	TRBV19	TRBJ1-1	TGTGCCAGTAGTATAGTGCGTCCGGGCAGGGGGAACACTGAAGCTTTCTTT	CASSIVRPGRGNTEAFF
16	-	-	TRBV4-3	TRBJ1-1	TGCGCCAGCAGCCGAGATCCGACGGAGCCGAACACTGAAGCTTTCTTT	CASSRDPTEPNTEAFF
16	-	TRBD1	TRBV25-1	TRBJ2-3	TGTGCCAGCAGTGAATTCAAGACAGGGGGCACAGATACGCAGTATTTT	CASSEFKTGGTDTQYF
14	few	-	TRBV7-3	TRBJ1-2	TGTGCCAGCAGCTTAACCGGGTCCCGCTCCGGCTACACCTTC	CASSLTGSRSGYTF
11	-	-	TRBV20-1	TRBJ2-1	TGCAGTGCTAGAGCTGGAGAGGAGCAGTTCTTC	CSARAGEEQFF
16	few	TRBD1	TRBV20-1	TRBJ1-2	TGCAGTGCTAGTGGGAGGGACAGGGGCCTCGGCTATGGCTACACCTTC	CSASGRDRGLGYGYTF